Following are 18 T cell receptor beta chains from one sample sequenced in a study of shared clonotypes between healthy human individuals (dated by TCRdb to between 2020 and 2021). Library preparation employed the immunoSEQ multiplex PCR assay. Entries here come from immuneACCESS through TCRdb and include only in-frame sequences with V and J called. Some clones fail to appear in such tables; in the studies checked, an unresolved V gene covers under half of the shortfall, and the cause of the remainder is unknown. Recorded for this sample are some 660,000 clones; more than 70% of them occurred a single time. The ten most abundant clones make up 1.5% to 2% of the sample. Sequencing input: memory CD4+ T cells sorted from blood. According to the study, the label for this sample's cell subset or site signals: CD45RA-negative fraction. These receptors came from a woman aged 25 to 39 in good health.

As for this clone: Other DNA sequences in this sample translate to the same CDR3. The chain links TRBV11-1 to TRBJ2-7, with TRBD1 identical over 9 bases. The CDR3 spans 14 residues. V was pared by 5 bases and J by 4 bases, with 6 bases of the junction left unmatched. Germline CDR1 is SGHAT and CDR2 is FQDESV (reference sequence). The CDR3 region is CASSLGQGLYEQYF. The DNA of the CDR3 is TGTGCCAGCAGCCTGGGACAGGGCTTGTACGAGCAGTACTTC.

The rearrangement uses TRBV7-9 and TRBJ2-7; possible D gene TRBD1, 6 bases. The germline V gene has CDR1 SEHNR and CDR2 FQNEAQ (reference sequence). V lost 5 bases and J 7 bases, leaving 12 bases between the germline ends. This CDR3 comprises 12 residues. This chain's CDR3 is CASSPSQGEQYF. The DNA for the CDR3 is TGTGCCAGCAGCCCCTCACAGGGAGAGCAGTACTTC.

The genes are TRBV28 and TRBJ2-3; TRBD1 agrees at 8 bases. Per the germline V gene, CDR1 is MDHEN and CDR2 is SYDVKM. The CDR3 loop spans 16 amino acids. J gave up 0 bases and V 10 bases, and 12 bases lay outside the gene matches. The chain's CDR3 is CATLDGTGASTDTQYF. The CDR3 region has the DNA TGTGCCACCCTGGATGGGACAGGAGCTAGCACAGATACGCAGTATTTT.

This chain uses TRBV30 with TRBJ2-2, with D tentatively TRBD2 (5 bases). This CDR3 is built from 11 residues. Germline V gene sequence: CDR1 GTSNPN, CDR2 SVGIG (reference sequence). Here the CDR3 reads CARTVGQKLFF. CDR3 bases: TGTGCGAGGACTGTCGGCCAGAAGCTGTTTTTT.

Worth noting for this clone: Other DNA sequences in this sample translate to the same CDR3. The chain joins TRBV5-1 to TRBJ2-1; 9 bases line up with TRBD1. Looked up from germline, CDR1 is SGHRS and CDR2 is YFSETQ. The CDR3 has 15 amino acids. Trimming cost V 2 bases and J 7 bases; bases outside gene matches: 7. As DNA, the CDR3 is TGCGCCAGCAGCTTTGGGGACAGGGATTCGAATGAGCAGTTCTTC. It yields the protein CASSFGDRDSNEQFF. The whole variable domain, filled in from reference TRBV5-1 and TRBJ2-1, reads KAGVTQTPRYLIKTRGQQVTLSCSPISGHRSVSWYQQTPGQGLQFLFEYFSETQRNKGNFPGRFSGRQFSNSRSEMNVSTLELGDSALYLCASSFGDRDSNEQFFGPGTRLTVL.

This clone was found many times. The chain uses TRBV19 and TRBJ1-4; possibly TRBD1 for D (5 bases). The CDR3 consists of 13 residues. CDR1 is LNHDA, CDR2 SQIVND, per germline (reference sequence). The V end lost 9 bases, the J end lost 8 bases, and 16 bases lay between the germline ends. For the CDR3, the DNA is TGTGCCAGACAAGCCAGGGAAACGGAAAAACTGTTTTTT. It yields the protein CARQARETEKLFF. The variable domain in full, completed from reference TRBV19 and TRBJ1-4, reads DGGITQSPKYLFRKEGQNVTLSCEQNLNHDAMYWYRQDPGQGLRLIYYSQIVNDFQKGDIAEGYSVSREKKESFPLTVTSAQKNPTAFYLCARQARETEKLFFGSGTQLSVL.

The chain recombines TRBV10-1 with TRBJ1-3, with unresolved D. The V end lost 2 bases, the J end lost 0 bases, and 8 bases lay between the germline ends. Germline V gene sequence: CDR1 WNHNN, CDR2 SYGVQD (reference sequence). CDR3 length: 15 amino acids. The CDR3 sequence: CASSERRGSGNTIYF. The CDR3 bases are TGCGCCAGCAGTGAGCGTCGGGGCTCTGGAAACACCATATATTTT.

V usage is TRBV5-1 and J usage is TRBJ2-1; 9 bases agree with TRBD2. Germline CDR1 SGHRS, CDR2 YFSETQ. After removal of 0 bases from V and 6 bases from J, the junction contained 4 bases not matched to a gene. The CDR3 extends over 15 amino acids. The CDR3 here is CASSLGGRAINEQFF. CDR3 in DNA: TGCGCCAGCAGCTTGGGCGGGAGGGCCATCAATGAGCAGTTCTTC.

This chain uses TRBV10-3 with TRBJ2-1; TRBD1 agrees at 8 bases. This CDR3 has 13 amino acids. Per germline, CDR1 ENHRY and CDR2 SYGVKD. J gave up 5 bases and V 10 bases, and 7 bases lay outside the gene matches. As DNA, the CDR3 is TGTGCCAGCCGGACAGGGAACGACAATGAGCAGTTCTTC. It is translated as CASRTGNDNEQFF.

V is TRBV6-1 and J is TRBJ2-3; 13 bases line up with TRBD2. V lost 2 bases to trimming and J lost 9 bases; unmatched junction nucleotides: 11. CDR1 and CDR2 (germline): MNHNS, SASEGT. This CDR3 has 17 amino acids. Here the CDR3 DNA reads TGTGCCAGCAGTGAACACATCTGGACTAGCGGGAGTGGGACGCAGTATTTT. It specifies CASSEHIWTSGSGTQYF.

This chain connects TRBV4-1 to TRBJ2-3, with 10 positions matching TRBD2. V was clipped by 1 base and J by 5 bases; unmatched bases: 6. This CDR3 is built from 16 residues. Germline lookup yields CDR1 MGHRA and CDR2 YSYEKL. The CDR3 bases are TGCGCCAGCAGCCAAGGGGGTAGCGGGAGGTTAGATACGCAGTATTTT. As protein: CASSQGGSGRLDTQYF.

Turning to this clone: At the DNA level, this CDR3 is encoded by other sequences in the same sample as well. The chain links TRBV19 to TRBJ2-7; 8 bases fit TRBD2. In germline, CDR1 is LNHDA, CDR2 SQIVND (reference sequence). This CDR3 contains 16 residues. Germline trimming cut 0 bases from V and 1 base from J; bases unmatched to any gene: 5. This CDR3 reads CASSIDRAGGSYEQYF. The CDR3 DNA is TGTGCCAGTAGTATAGATCGGGCGGGAGGATCCTACGAGCAGTACTTC.

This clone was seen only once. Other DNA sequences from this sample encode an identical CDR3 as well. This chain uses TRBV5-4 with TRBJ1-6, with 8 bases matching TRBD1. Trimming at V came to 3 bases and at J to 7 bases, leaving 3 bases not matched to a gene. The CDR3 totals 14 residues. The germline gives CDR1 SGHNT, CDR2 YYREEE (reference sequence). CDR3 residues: CASSSDRVNSPLHF. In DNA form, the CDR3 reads TGTGCCAGCAGCTCGGACAGGGTGAATTCACCCCTCCACTTT.

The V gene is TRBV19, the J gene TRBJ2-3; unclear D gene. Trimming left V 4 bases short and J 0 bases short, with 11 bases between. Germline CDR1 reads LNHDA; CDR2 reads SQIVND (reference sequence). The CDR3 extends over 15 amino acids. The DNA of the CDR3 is TGTGCCAGTAGTAGGTGGGCAGAAAGCACAGATACGCAGTATTTT. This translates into CASSRWAESTDTQYF.

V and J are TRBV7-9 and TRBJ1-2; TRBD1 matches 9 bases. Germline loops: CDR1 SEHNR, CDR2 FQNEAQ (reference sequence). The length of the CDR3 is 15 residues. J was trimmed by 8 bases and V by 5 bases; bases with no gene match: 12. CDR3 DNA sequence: TGTGCCAGCAGCCCCCATACCGGGACAGGGAACGGCTACACCTTC. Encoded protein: CASSPHTGTGNGYTF. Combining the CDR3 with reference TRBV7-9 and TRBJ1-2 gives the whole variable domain DTGVSQNPRHKITKRGQNVTFRCDPISEHNRLYWYRQTLGQGPEFLTYFQNEAQLEKSRLLSDRFSAERPKGSFSTLEIQRTEQGDSAMYLCASSPHTGTGNGYTFGSGTRLTVV.

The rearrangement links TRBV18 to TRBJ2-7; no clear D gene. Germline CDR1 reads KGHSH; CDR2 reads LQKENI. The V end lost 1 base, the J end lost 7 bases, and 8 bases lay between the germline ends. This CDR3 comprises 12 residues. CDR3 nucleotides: TGTGCCAGCTCACCACAGCCTGAGGAGCAGTACTTC. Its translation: CASSPQPEEQYF.

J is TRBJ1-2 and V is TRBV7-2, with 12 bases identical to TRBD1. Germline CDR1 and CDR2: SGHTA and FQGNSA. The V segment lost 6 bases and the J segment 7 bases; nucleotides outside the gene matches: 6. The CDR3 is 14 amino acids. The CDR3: CASRTGTGGFGYTF. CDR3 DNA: TGTGCCAGCAGAACCGGGACAGGGGGCTTTGGCTACACCTTC.

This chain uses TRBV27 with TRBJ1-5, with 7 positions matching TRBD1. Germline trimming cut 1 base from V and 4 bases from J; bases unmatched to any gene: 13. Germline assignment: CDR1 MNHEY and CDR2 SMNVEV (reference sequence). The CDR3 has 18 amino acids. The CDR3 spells CASSLFFTGVGENQPQHF. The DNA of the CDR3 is TGTGCCAGCAGTTTATTTTTCACAGGGGTTGGGGAAAATCAGCCCCAGCATTTT.